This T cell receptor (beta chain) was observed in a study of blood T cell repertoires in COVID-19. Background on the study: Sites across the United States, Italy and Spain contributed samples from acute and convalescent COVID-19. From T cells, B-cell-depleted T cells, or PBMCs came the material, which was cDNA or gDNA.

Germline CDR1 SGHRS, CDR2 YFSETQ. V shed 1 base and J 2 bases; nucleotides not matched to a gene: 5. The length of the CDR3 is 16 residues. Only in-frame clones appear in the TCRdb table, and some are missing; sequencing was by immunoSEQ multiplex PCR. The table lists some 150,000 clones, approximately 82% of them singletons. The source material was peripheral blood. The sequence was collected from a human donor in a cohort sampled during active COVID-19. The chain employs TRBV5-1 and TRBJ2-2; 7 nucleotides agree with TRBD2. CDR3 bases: TGCGCCAGCAGCTTGTCGGGGGGTGATAACACCGGGGAGCTGTTTTTT. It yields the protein CASSLSGGDNTGELFF.